This TCR beta chain was retrieved from a study of read filtering for tumor transcriptome and immune sequencing. About the study: IR-seq gave about 3.5 to 10.27 million TCR reads per sample; RNA-seq gave about 75 to 1,400.

This library used roughly 370 ng RNA and molecular barcoded adaptors spanning alpha/delta and beta/gamma chains. TCRdb used MiXCR to reprocess the reads, holding one entry per CDR3 protein. The sample carries about 35,000 distinct CDR3 sequences, about 13% recorded once. The sample holds many counts of this clonotype. The V gene end was trimmed by 3 bases and the J gene end by 8 bases; junction bases not matched to a gene: 5. The germline V gene has CDR1 SGHRS and CDR2 YFSETQ. The CDR3 contains 14 residues. The chain combines TRBV5-1 with TRBJ1-4; 9 bases match TRBD1. This clonotype originated in a donor aged 40 or older with multiple myeloma. The material sequenced was a population of CD138-negative cells sorted from bone marrow. Written as DNA, the CDR3 is TGCGCCAGCAGCTACGGGACAGGGTACGAAAAACTGTTTTTT. Translated, it gives CASSYGTGYEKLFF.